The 5 T cell receptor beta chains presented below share a single source sample, sequenced in a study of T cell responses to AZD1222 COVID-19 vaccine. Using immunoSEQ multiplex PCR, the repertoire was profiled, and TCRdb retains in-frame clones only, with some absent. The sample yields over 150,000 clones, roughly nine tenths seen once. The sample in question was peripheral blood, obtained on day 0 of AZD1222 vaccination. The receptor source for this set is an adult in good health.

The rearrangement links TRBV19 to TRBJ1-4; 8 bases are a match to TRBD1. Trimming at V came to 5 bases and at J to 2 bases, leaving 4 bases not matched to a gene. Germline CDR1 is LNHDA and CDR2 is SQIVND (reference sequence). The CDR3 is 15 residues long. The chain's CDR3 is CASSVQGATNEKLFF. In DNA form, the CDR3 reads TGTGCCAGTAGTGTCCAGGGGGCCACTAATGAAAAACTGTTTTTT.

This rearrangement joins TRBV6-1 to TRBJ2-7; D remains unclear. The CDR3 loop spans 13 amino acids. Germline V CDR1 and CDR2: MNHNS, SASEGT. V was pared by 1 base and J by 3 bases, with 7 bases between. In nucleotides, the CDR3 is TGTGCCAGCAGTGAAGGTCAGCGCTACGAGCAGTACTTC. Residues: CASSEGQRYEQYF.

The rearrangement links TRBV5-5 to TRBJ2-1; D is ambiguous. Germline lookup yields CDR1 SGHKS and CDR2 YYEKEE (reference sequence). Between the trimmed V and J ends, which lost 3 bases and 3 bases, there was a span of 7 bases. The CDR3 runs to 13 residues. CDR3 sequence (DNA): TGTGCCAGCAGCTCGTCGTTCTACAATGAGCAGTTCTTC. It codes for CASSSSFYNEQFF.

The chain links TRBV18 to TRBJ1-2; D is uncertain. Germline V gives CDR1 KGHSH, CDR2 LQKENI. CDR3 length: 13 residues. Trimming took off 6 bases at V and 2 bases at J, with 10 bases between the two ends. In nucleotides, the CDR3 is TGTGCCAGCTCCGAACAGTCGAACTATGGCTACACCTTC. Translating gives CASSEQSNYGYTF. The full variable domain, completed using reference TRBV18 and TRBJ1-2, is NAGVMQNPRHLVRRRGQEARLRCSPMKGHSHVYWYRQLPEEGLKFMVYLQKENIIDESGMPKERFSAEFPKEGPSILRIQQVVRGDSAAYFCASSEQSNYGYTFGSGTRLTVV.

The genes are TRBV7-9 and TRBJ2-1; 7 positions match TRBD2. The V gene end was trimmed by 2 bases and the J gene end by 7 bases; junction bases not matched to a gene: 8. CDR3 length: 15 amino acids. Germline assignment: CDR1 SEHNR and CDR2 FQNEAQ (reference sequence). The DNA of the CDR3 is TGTGCCAGCAGCTTAAAAGGACTAGGAATAAATGAGCAGTTCTTC. Residues: CASSLKGLGINEQFF.